This T cell receptor (beta chain) was retrieved from a study of cytomegalovirus exposure and HLA in healthy donors. Broader study findings: A later analysis reported that several of the most significant clusters appeared to be linked to common viral pathogens, among them Epstein-Barr virus. Apparent HLA restriction characterized most CMV-associated TCR beta chains in a later analysis.

To note about this clone: As yet, its antigen is unknown.

Per germline, CDR1 SGHAT and CDR2 FQNNGV. This CDR3 has 16 residues. V was pared by 6 bases and J by 1 base, with 5 bases of the junction left unmatched. The primer mix had 60 Vbeta and 13 Jbeta primers. TCRdb keeps only in-frame clones here, not all; method: immunoSEQ multiplex PCR. Of around 63,000 clones in the sample, approximately 80% were seen once. The clonotype comes from a woman aged 25-40 years in good health and CMV-seronegative. Sequenced material: PBMCs. V gene TRBV11-2 combines with J gene TRBJ2-1, with 11 nucleotides matching TRBD2. The CDR3 loop is CASRISSGRSYNEQFF. CDR3 sequence (DNA): TGTGCCAGCAGAATATCTAGCGGGAGGTCCTACAATGAGCAGTTCTTC.